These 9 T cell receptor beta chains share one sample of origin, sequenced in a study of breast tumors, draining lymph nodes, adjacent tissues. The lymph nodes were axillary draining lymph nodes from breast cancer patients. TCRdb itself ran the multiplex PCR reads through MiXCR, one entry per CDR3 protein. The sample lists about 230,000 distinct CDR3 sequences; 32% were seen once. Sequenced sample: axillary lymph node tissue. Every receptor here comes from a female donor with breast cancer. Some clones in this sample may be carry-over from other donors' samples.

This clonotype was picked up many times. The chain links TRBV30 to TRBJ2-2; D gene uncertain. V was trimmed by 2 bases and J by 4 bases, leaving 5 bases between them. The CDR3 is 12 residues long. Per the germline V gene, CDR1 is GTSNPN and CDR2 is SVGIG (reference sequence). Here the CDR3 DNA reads TGTGCCTGGAGTCCGTCCACCGGGGAGCTGTTTTTT. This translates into CAWSPSTGELFF.

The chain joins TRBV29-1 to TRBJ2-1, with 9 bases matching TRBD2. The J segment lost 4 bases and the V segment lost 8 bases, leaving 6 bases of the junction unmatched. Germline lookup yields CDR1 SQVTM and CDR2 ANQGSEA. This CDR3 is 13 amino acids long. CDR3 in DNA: TGCAGCTTAGCGGGAGAAGCTTACAATGAGCAGTTCTTC. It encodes CSLAGEAYNEQFF.

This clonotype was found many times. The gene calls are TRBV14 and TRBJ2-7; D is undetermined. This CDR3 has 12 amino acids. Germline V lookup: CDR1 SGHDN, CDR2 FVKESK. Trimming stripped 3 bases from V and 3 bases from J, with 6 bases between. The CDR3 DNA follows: TGTGCCAGCAGCCAGGGTAACTACGAGCAGTACTTC. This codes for CASSQGNYEQYF.

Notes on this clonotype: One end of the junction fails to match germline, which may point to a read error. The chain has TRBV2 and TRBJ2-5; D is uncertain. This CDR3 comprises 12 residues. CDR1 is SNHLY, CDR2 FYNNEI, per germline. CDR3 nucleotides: TGTGCCGGCAGTGCGATTCAAGAGACCCAGTACTTC. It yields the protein CAGSAIQETQYF.

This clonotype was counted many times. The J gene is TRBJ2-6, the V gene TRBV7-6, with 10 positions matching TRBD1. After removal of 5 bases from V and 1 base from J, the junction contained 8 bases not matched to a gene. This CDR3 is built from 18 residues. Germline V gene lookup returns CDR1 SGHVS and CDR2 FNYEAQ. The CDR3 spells CASSLGTGVLSGANVLTF. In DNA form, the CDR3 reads TGTGCCAGCAGCCTAGGGACAGGGGTTTTGTCTGGGGCCAACGTCCTGACTTTC.

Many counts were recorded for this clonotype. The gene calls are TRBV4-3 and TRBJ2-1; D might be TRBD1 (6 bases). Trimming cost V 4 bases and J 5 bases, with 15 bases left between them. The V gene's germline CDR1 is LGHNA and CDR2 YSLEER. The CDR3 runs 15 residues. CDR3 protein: CASSLSQGWNNEQFF. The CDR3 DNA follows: TGCGCCAGCAGCCTATCACAGGGATGGAACAATGAGCAGTTCTTC.

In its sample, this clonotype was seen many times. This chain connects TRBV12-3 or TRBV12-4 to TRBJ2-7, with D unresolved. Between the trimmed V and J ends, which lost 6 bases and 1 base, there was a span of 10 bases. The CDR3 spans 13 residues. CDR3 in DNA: TGTGCCAGCAGGTCCCCGGATTCCTACGAGCAGTACTTC. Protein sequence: CASRSPDSYEQYF.

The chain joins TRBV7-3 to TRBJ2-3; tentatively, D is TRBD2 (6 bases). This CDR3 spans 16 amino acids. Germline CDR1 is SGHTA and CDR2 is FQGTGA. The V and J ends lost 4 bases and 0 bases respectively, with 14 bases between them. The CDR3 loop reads CASSSVGGESTDTQYF. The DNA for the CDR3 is TGTGCCAGCAGCTCTGTCGGCGGGGAAAGCACAGATACGCAGTATTTT.

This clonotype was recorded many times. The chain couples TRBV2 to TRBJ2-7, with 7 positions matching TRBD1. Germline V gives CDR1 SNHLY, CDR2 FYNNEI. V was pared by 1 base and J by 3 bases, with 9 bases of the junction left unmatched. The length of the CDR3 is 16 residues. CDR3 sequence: CASSEVGTVAVYEQYF. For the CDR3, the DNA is TGTGCCAGCAGTGAAGTGGGGACAGTAGCCGTCTACGAGCAGTACTTC.